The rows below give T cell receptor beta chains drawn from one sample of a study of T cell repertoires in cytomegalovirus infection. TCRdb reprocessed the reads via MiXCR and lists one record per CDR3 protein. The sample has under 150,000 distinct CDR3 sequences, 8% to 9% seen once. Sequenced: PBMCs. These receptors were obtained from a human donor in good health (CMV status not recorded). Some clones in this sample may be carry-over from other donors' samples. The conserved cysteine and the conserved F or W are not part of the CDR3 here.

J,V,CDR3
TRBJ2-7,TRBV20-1,SARAGQRYEQY
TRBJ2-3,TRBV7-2,ASSLRLRAGPTTGTDTQY
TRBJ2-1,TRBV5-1,ASRGTSGGAFREQF
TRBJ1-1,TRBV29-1,SAGQGPNTEAF
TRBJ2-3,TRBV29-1,SVEDRAATDTQY
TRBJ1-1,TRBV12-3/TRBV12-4,ASSYQDSSNTEAF
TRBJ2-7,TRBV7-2,ASSLNRGQGGEQY
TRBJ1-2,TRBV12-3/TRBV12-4,ASSPLGTSLNYGYT
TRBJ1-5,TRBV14,ASSPGRNQPQH
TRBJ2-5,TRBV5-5,ASSWGEETQY
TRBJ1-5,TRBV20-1,SARDQLNQPQH
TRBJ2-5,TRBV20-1,SATSGQGAGETQY
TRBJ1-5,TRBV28,ASSSRQGAYQPQH
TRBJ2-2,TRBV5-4,ASSAGQGNTGELF
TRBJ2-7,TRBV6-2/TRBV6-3,ASSVLIGGDEQY
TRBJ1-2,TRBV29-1,SVEARGAPGYGYT
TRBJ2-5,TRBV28,ASSTPLSETQY
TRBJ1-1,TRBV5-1,ASSLARNMNTEAF
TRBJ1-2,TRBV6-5,ASRDSHNYGYT
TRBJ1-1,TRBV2,AIQTGTGGPEAF
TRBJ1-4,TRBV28,ASSPGDRENEKLF
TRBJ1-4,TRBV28,ASRQGTNEKLF
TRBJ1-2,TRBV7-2,ASSPPGTEYGYT
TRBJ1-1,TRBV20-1,SAMTGAPRNTEAF
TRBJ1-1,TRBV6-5,ASISWANTEAF
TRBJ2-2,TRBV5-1,ASTETSLSPGELF
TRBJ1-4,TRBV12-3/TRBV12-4,ASSLKSGYNEKLF
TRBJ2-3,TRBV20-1,SAMITDTQY
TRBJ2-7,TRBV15,ATKPVGTGHEQY
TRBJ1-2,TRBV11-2,ASRGANYGYT
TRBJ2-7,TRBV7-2,ASSFYRGGYEQY
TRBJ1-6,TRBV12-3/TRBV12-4,ASSTSTGFGSPLH
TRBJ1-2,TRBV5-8,ASSDYDLYGYT
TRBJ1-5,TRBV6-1,ASSATDRGAGQPQH
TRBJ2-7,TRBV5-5,ASSLRGTASYEQY
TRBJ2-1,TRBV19,ASSPGVPRGEQF
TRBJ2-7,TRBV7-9,ASSPTGYAGEQY
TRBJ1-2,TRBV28,ASSFDEGRT
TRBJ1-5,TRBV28,ASSSTGQGDGQPQH
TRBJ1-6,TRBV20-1,SARDHSRGRFRSPLH
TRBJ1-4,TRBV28,ASSLRHRNEKLF
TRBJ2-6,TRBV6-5,ASKTGHGANVLT
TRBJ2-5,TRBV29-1,SVDNQETQY
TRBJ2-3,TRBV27,ASSFSRPSTDTQY
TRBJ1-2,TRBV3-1,ASSQQANYGYT